This TCR beta chain was identified in a study of cytomegalovirus exposure and HLA in healthy donors. Turning to the study itself: Researchers found that about 82% of 350 to 500 genotyped donors fell within the Caucasian-associated ancestry cluster. Broader study findings: Several V segments, TRBV6-2 and TRBV6-3 among them, could not be told apart and were dropped. Previously analyzed data showed that most TCR beta V segments were productive at a frequency of about 90% or about 30%.

Germline loops: CDR1 SGHTS, CDR2 YDEGEE. V lost 3 bases to trimming and J lost 3 bases; unmatched junction nucleotides: 4. The CDR3 sequence is 15 residues long. The PCR employed 60 Vbeta primers together with 13 Jbeta primers. Authors' analysis steps: In a later analysis, 10 million to 11 million of 65 million to 80 million unique beta chains occurred in at least two donors. The assay was immunoSEQ multiplex PCR, and TCRdb's table has in-frame clones only and misses some. V and J calls and clone size are as listed in that table; D and trimming were resolved from the DNA. The sample carries about 180,000 clones, approximately 88% recorded once. For this clone: Its antigen is not known.

Material for sequencing was PBMCs. The V and J genes are TRBV5-8 and TRBJ1-4, with 8 bases that match TRBD1. The source is a boy under 10 years old in good health and CMV-seronegative. The CDR3 here is CASSSRQGSNEKLFF. Here the CDR3 DNA reads TGTGCCAGCAGCTCCCGACAGGGGTCTAATGAAAAACTGTTTTTT.